These 27 T cell receptor beta chains share one sample of origin, sequenced in a study of shared clonotypes between healthy human individuals. The assay was immunoSEQ multiplex PCR, and TCRdb's table has in-frame clones only and misses some. The sample consists of 550,000 to 600,000 clones, around three quarters of them appearing once. The sequencing sample was made of PBMCs. These receptors were collected from a woman in her 40s in good health. Some clones in this sample may be carry-over from other donors' samples.

The rearrangement joins TRBV11-3 to TRBJ2-3; D gene uncertain. The CDR3 has 18 amino acids. The germline gives CDR1 SGHNT, CDR2 YENEEA. Trimming cost V 4 bases and J 4 bases, with 24 bases left between them. The CDR3 DNA sequence: TGTGCCAGCAGCTCGCTAATCCTAGTGCCATTTCCCCCAGATACGCAGTATTTT. Its protein product is CASSSLILVPFPPDTQYF.

Concerning this clone itself: This is likely an artifact of a read error, given a far larger clone one base away. This specimen includes other DNA sequences encoding the same CDR3. The chain combines TRBV25-1 with TRBJ1-5; maybe TRBD1 (5 bases). Germline CDR1 and CDR2: MGHDK and SYGVNS. The CDR3 runs to 15 residues. In DNA, the CDR3 is TGTGCCAGCAGCGAATACGGGGGTGGCAATCAGCCCCAGCATTTT. It codes for CASSEYGGGNQPQHF.

This clone was seen just once. The chain is built from TRBV29-1 and TRBJ2-5; D gene ambiguous. Trimming took off 2 bases at V and 7 bases at J, with 11 bases between the two ends. There are 12 residues in the CDR3. Germline V gene lookup returns CDR1 SQVTM and CDR2 ANQGSEA. The CDR3 DNA is TGCAGCGTTGAACACCCCCGAATGACCCAGTACTTC. Amino acid sequence: CSVEHPRMTQYF.

The chain is built from TRBV7-6 and TRBJ2-1; D is ambiguous. The CDR3 extends over 16 amino acids. Germline-derived CDR1 and CDR2 are SGHVS and FNYEAQ. V was trimmed by 0 bases and J by 7 bases, leaving 16 bases between them. This chain's CDR3 is CASSLAPSDLTNEQFF. CDR3 bases: TGTGCCAGCAGCTTAGCGCCCTCGGACCTTACGAATGAGCAGTTCTTC.

The chain carries TRBV4-1 and TRBJ2-7; TRBD2 matches 9 bases. The germline V gene encodes CDR1 MGHRA and CDR2 YSYEKL. V lost 4 bases to trimming and J lost 5 bases; unmatched junction nucleotides: 9. This CDR3 has 15 residues. The CDR3 spells CASSPYSGRSNEQYF. For the CDR3, the DNA is TGCGCCAGCAGCCCCTATAGCGGGAGAAGTAACGAGCAGTACTTC.

The chain is built from TRBV5-6 and TRBJ2-3; 7 bases agree with TRBD2. After removal of 2 bases from V and 6 bases from J, the junction contained 9 bases not matched to a gene. This CDR3 is built from 15 residues. Germline V lookup: CDR1 SGHDT, CDR2 YYEEEE. The CDR3 loop reads CASSFAGLREDTQYF. CDR3 bases: TGTGCCAGCAGCTTCGCCGGACTGCGGGAGGATACGCAGTATTTT.

V usage is TRBV7-8 and J usage is TRBJ2-3, with D hard to call. The CDR3 consists of 16 residues. V lost 2 bases to trimming and J lost 0 bases, with 12 bases between them. Germline loops: CDR1 SGHVS, CDR2 FQNEAQ. This chain's CDR3 is CASSLNRRTSTDTQYF. CDR3 DNA sequence: TGTGCCAGCAGCTTAAATCGCAGAACTAGCACAGATACGCAGTATTTT.

The chain employs TRBV18 and TRBJ2-1; D may be TRBD1 or TRBD2 (6 bases each). From germline, CDR1 is KGHSH and CDR2 LQKENI. The V gene lost 2 bases and the J gene lost 4 bases, with 9 bases spanning the gap. The CDR3 is made up of 14 amino acids. In nucleotides, the CDR3 is TGTGCCAGCTCACCAGAGGGGGGATACAATGAGCAGTTCTTC. Protein product: CASSPEGGYNEQFF.

CDR3 DNA sequence: TGTGCCAGCAGCTTCCTGGGGACTGGCTCCTACGAGCAGTACTTC. Its protein product is CASSFLGTGSYEQYF. This chain links TRBV5-8 with TRBJ2-7, with D perhaps matching TRBD2 (6 bases). Trimming pared 2 bases from V and 0 bases from J, leaving 12 bases between. CDR1 and CDR2 from the germline V gene are SGHTS and YDEGEE. The CDR3 totals 15 residues.

The V gene is TRBV6-5, the J gene TRBJ2-3; D gene uncertain. The V gene's germline CDR1 is MNHEY and CDR2 SVGAGI. V was trimmed by 1 base and J by 6 bases, leaving 11 bases between them. CDR3 size: 14 residues. DNA of the CDR3: TGTGCCAGCAGTTACTTAGCCGGGTCGGATACGCAGTATTTT. Its translation is CASSYLAGSDTQYF.

The chain couples TRBV7-3 to TRBJ1-1; no definite D call. The CDR3 has 17 residues. The ends were cut back, 4 bases at V and 5 bases at J, with 23 bases in the middle. The germline V gene has CDR1 SGHTA and CDR2 FQGTGA. As DNA, the CDR3 is TGTGCCAGCAGCTCAGGTCCGGGTAGTCTGGAGAGGACTGAAGCTTTCTTT. This codes for CASSSGPGSLERTEAFF.

The rearrangement links TRBV27 to TRBJ2-7, with 9 positions matching TRBD1. CDR1 is MNHEY, CDR2 SMNVEV, per germline (reference sequence). This CDR3 is 15 amino acids long. V was pared by 2 bases and J by 1 base, with 3 bases of the junction left unmatched. CDR3 sequence: CASSLEGTGSYEQYF. The CDR3 coding sequence is TGTGCCAGCAGTTTAGAGGGGACAGGGTCCTACGAGCAGTACTTC.

A note on this clone: The sample holds other DNA sequences that translate to the same CDR3. The chain has TRBV19 and TRBJ1-5; 7 bases are a match to TRBD1. Per the germline V gene, CDR1 is LNHDA and CDR2 is SQIVND (reference sequence). This CDR3 is built from 15 residues. Trimming took 3 bases from V and 4 from J; bases not matched to a gene: 6. This chain's CDR3 is CASSISLQGNQPQHF. Written as DNA, the CDR3 is TGTGCCAGTAGTATCTCCCTACAGGGGAATCAGCCCCAGCATTTT.

This clone has only one observation. The J gene is TRBJ1-2, the V gene TRBV15, with unresolved D. The CDR3 totals 14 residues. V lost 5 bases and J 2 bases, leaving 12 bases between the germline ends. Germline lookup yields CDR1 LNHNV and CDR2 YYDKDF (reference sequence). The CDR3 DNA sequence: TGTGCCACCAGCCTGTCGGTCAGAAACTATGGCTACACCTTC. Amino acids: CATSLSVRNYGYTF.

V gene TRBV5-4 combines with J gene TRBJ2-3; TRBD2 is a possible D gene (5 bases). The CDR3 sequence is 16 residues long. Per the germline V gene, CDR1 is SGHNT and CDR2 is YYREEE (reference sequence). The V and J ends lost 2 bases and 1 base respectively, with 14 bases between them. Here the CDR3 reads CASSFLPDSGTDTQYF. CDR3 bases: TGTGCCAGCAGCTTTTTACCGGATAGCGGCACAGATACGCAGTATTTT.

J is TRBJ2-2 and V is TRBV9; D remains ambiguous. V shed 5 bases and J shed 1 base, with 6 bases lying between them. This CDR3 comprises 13 residues. The germline gives CDR1 SGDLS, CDR2 YYNGEE. CDR3 residues: CASRNWNTGELFF. The CDR3 DNA sequence: TGTGCCAGCAGGAACTGGAACACCGGGGAGCTGTTTTTT.

This clone was detected once. The V call is TRBV13, the J call TRBJ2-3; 7 nucleotides match TRBD2. Germline values: CDR1 PRHDT, CDR2 FYEKMQ (reference sequence). The junction had 11 bases not matched to a gene; V was cut back by 5 bases and J by 0 bases. The CDR3 length is 17 residues. The CDR3 loop is CASSLGPSGASTDTQYF. Written as DNA, the CDR3 is TGTGCCAGCAGCCTGGGGCCTAGCGGCGCTAGCACAGATACGCAGTATTTT.

The V and J genes are TRBV2 and TRBJ1-6; the D is unclear. In germline, CDR1 is SNHLY, CDR2 FYNNEI. V was cut by 1 base and J by 7 bases, with 11 bases left in between. The CDR3 has 15 residues. CDR3 DNA sequence: TGTGCCAGCAGTGAAGGTGGGGTCAAGAATTCACCCCTCCACTTT. Translating it yields CASSEGGVKNSPLHF.

This rearrangement joins TRBV19 to TRBJ2-1; a weak D match, TRBD2 (5 bases). Germline-derived CDR1 and CDR2 are LNHDA and SQIVND (reference sequence). V was shortened by 4 bases and J by 0 bases, with 10 bases between the two germline ends. The CDR3 covers 15 residues. CDR3 coding DNA: TGTGCCAGTAGTAAAACTAGAGCCTCCTACAATGAGCAGTTCTTC. Its protein is CASSKTRASYNEQFF.

The count of this clone is one. This chain links TRBV28 with TRBJ2-7; D is uncertain. The germline V gene encodes CDR1 MDHEN and CDR2 SYDVKM. V lost 5 bases and J 4 bases, leaving 6 bases between the germline ends. The CDR3 runs 11 residues. This CDR3 reads CASSNRYEQYF. The DNA for the CDR3 is TGTGCCAGCAGTAACCGTTACGAGCAGTACTTC.

V usage is TRBV6-6 and J usage is TRBJ1-5, with D possibly being TRBD1 (6 bases). Germline V gene lookup returns CDR1 MNHNY and CDR2 SVGAGI (reference sequence). The length of the CDR3 is 14 residues. The V gene lost 5 bases and the J gene lost 4 bases, with 12 bases spanning the gap. Written as DNA, the CDR3 is TGTGCCAGCAGTACCCAGGGGTTGAATCAGCCCCAGCATTTT. It translates to CASSTQGLNQPQHF.

The chain carries TRBV30 and TRBJ2-7; D is ambiguous. V was pared by 4 bases and J by 2 bases, with 15 bases between. The CDR3 is made up of 14 amino acids. The germline gives CDR1 GTSNPN, CDR2 SVGIG (reference sequence). This CDR3 is CAWITSRFPYEQYF. The CDR3 region has the DNA TGTGCCTGGATCACTTCACGGTTCCCCTACGAGCAGTACTTC.

This clone was detected only a few times. V usage is TRBV7-9 and J usage is TRBJ2-5, with D tentatively TRBD1 or TRBD2 (5 bases each). Germline loops: CDR1 SEHNR, CDR2 FQNEAQ (reference sequence). The CDR3 is made up of 13 amino acids. V was cut by 4 bases and J by 1 base, with 7 bases left in between. The CDR3 spells CASSWGSQETQYF. As DNA, the CDR3 is TGTGCCAGCAGCTGGGGGAGCCAAGAGACCCAGTACTTC.

The rearrangement joins TRBV7-8 to TRBJ2-7; no clear D gene. In germline, CDR1 is SGHVS, CDR2 FQNEAQ. This CDR3 is built from 13 residues. V was cut by 2 bases and J by 4 bases, with 9 bases left in between. CDR3 sequence: CASSLQYEYEQYF. DNA of the CDR3: TGTGCCAGCAGCTTACAATACGAGTACGAGCAGTACTTC.

The rearrangement links TRBV7-2 to TRBJ2-7, with 7 bases aligning to TRBD1. From germline, CDR1 is SGHTA and CDR2 FQGNSA. The CDR3 is 15 amino acids. V lost 5 bases to trimming and J lost 4 bases; unmatched junction nucleotides: 11. CDR3 bases: TGTGCCAGCAGCCCCTACCCCGACAGGGAATACGAGCAGTACTTC. Translation: CASSPYPDREYEQYF.

A word on this clone: The sample contains more than one DNA sequence encoding this CDR3. CDR3 coding DNA: TGTGCCTGGAGTGTAGGACTGAACACTGAAGCTTTCTTT. This gives the protein CAWSVGLNTEAFF. The chain is built from TRBV30 and TRBJ1-1, with no clear D. This CDR3 contains 13 residues. Between the trimmed V and J ends, which lost 0 bases and 0 bases, there was a span of 5 bases. Germline-derived CDR1 and CDR2 are GTSNPN and SVGIG (reference sequence).

The CDR3 region has the DNA TGTGCCAGCAGCTTGGAGGGTGGAGGGCTGAACACTGAAGCTTTCTTT. It is translated as CASSLEGGGLNTEAFF. This chain uses TRBV5-4 with TRBJ1-1, with D unclear. The germline V gene has CDR1 SGHNT and CDR2 YYREEE (reference sequence). The V end was cut by 0 bases, the J end by 0 bases, with 12 bases between. The CDR3 length is 16 residues.